A single sample is the source of the 19 T cell receptor beta chains below, sequenced in a study of blood T cells in healthy people across ages. For the second PCR, which ran for 7 to 11 cycles, a sample-barcoded 5' primer and a J-beta primer mix were used. A single record per CDR3 protein comes from TCRdb applying MiXCR to the 5' RACE reads. The data show roughly 800,000 distinct CDR3 sequences, with approximately 35% seen just once and over 10% held by the top ten. Material for sequencing was blood. The source of these receptors is a man aged 18 to 29 in good health.

This clonotype was seen a few times. The chain uses TRBV5-1 and TRBJ2-7, with TRBD2 matching 12 bases. With 4 bases clipped from V and 7 bases from J, the junction kept 12 bases outside the gene matches. Germline assignment: CDR1 SGHRS and CDR2 YFSETQ. CDR3 length: 16 residues. The CDR3 region has the DNA TGCGCCAGCAGCCCTTATTCTAGCGGGAGGGCCGGTGAGCAGTACTTC. It translates to CASSPYSSGRAGEQYF.

The chain couples TRBV3-1 to TRBJ2-4, with 7 nucleotides matching TRBD1. The J call could be wrong; TRBJ2-7 is a better fit for the DNA end. Germline values: CDR1 LGHDT, CDR2 YNNKEL (reference sequence). The length of the CDR3 is 11 residues. This CDR3 reads CASNSGGEQYF. CDR3 nucleotide sequence: TGTGCCAGCAACTCAGGGGGCGAGCAGTACTTC.

This clonotype was seen a handful of times. The CDR3 spells CASSPTTTGTPYEQYF. Written as DNA, the CDR3 is TGTGCCAGCAGCCCAACAACTACAGGTACTCCCTACGAGCAGTACTTC. This sequence joins TRBV6-5 and TRBJ2-7, with a tentative D call TRBD1 (5 bases). CDR1 MNHEY and CDR2 SVGAGI come from the germline V gene. CDR3 length: 16 residues. The V and J ends lost 6 bases and 2 bases respectively, with 20 bases between them.

The chain has TRBV5-1 and TRBJ2-3; 10 positions match TRBD2. The length of the CDR3 is 17 residues. Germline V gene sequence: CDR1 SGHRS, CDR2 YFSETQ. V gave up 0 bases and J gave up 2 bases; unmatched junction bases: 6. Written as DNA, the CDR3 is TGCGCCAGCAGCTTGGAGGTAGCGGGGGGCAACACAGATACGCAGTATTTT. Protein sequence: CASSLEVAGGNTDTQYF.

V gene TRBV15 combines with J gene TRBJ2-3; no definite D call. The CDR3 totals 15 residues. V was cut by 1 base and J by 0 bases, with 8 bases left in between. Germline CDR1 is LNHNV and CDR2 is YYDKDF (reference sequence). The CDR3 sequence is CATSRAVQSTDTQYF. The CDR3 DNA sequence: TGTGCCACCAGCAGAGCCGTACAAAGCACAGATACGCAGTATTTT.

About this clonotype: A much larger clone sits a single nucleotide away, making a read error possible. The chain has TRBV20-1 and TRBJ2-1; D is unresolved. CDR3 length equals 15 residues. The germline gives CDR1 DFQATT, CDR2 SNEGSKA (reference sequence). Trimming left V 0 bases short and J 13 bases short, with 22 bases between. CDR3 sequence reads: CSARDRFSGLETQFF. CDR3 DNA sequence: TGCAGTGCTAGAGATCGTTTCTCCGGGTTGGAGACCCAGTTCTTC.

This clonotype has just a few counts. The V gene is TRBV9, the J gene TRBJ1-1, with D hard to call. Per the germline V gene, CDR1 is SGDLS and CDR2 is YYNGEE. CDR3 length equals 13 residues. The V gene lost 0 bases and the J gene lost 7 bases, with 10 bases spanning the gap. The CDR3 protein is CASSVVSGVEAFF. The CDR3 coding sequence is TGTGCCAGCAGCGTAGTAAGTGGGGTTGAAGCTTTCTTT.

The chain links TRBV5-1 to TRBJ2-3; TRBD2 might be the D (6 bases). CDR1 and CDR2 (germline): SGHRS, YFSETQ. This CDR3 contains 15 residues. V was pared by 3 bases and J by 2 bases, with 13 bases between. The CDR3 reads CASSSAGRTTDTQYF. CDR3 nucleotides: TGCGCCAGCAGCTCCGCGGGACGTACCACAGATACGCAGTATTTT.

The table lists this clonotype with a count of one. The V and J genes are TRBV6-6 and TRBJ2-7, with TRBD1 matching 11 bases. V was clipped by 6 bases and J by 1 base; unmatched bases: 5. CDR1 is MNHNY, CDR2 SVGAGI, per germline (reference sequence). The CDR3 consists of 15 residues. The DNA of the CDR3 is TGTGCCAGCAGACCCGGACAGGGGGCTTCCTACGAGCAGTACTTC. It specifies CASRPGQGASYEQYF.

V is TRBV19 and J is TRBJ1-4; D is perhaps TRBD1 (6 bases). Germline values: CDR1 LNHDA, CDR2 SQIVND (reference sequence). CDR3 size: 16 residues. Deletions cut 5 bases from V and 7 bases from J, with 20 bases between. In DNA form, the CDR3 reads TGTGCCAGTAGTCCCCCTTCGGGGGCTGGAGGTGAAAAACTGTTTTTT. Translating gives CASSPPSGAGGEKLFF. The whole variable domain, filled in from reference TRBV19 and TRBJ1-4, reads DGGITQSPKYLFRKEGQNVTLSCEQNLNHDAMYWYRQDPGQGLRLIYYSQIVNDFQKGDIAEGYSVSREKKESFPLTVTSAQKNPTAFYLCASSPPSGAGGEKLFFGSGTQLSVL.

This clonotype was counted between two and nine times. This chain joins TRBV29-1 and TRBJ1-1; no clear D. CDR3 length equals 13 residues. The V gene lost 8 bases and the J gene lost 0 bases, with 13 bases spanning the gap. Germline V gene sequence: CDR1 SQVTM, CDR2 ANQGSEA. CDR3 loop: CSSSRRLNTEAFF. The CDR3 region has the DNA TGCAGCTCCAGCCGGCGGTTGAACACTGAAGCTTTCTTT.

The rearrangement joins TRBV29-1 to TRBJ2-7, with D hard to call. Trimming shortened V by 1 base and J by 5 bases, and 12 bases separated the two germline ends. The CDR3 is 13 amino acids. Germline V gene sequence: CDR1 SQVTM, CDR2 ANQGSEA. CDR3 residues: CSVEVGDRDEQYF. CDR3 coding DNA: TGCAGCGTTGAAGTGGGTGACCGGGACGAGCAGTACTTC.

The chain is built from TRBV7-6 and TRBJ2-3; D tentatively fits TRBD1 or TRBD2 (7 bases each). This CDR3 comprises 17 residues. CDR1 SGHVS and CDR2 FNYEAQ come from the germline V gene. The V end was cut by 5 bases, the J end by 1 base, with 19 bases between. The CDR3 sequence: CASSPSRGGGRTDTQYF. CDR3 nucleotide sequence: TGTGCCAGCAGCCCCTCCAGGGGGGGCGGACGCACAGATACGCAGTATTTT.

The V call is TRBV20-1, the J call TRBJ2-3; D not resolved. V dropped 4 bases and J dropped 0 bases, with 8 bases sitting between them. CDR3 size: 13 residues. Germline V gives CDR1 DFQATT, CDR2 SNEGSKA (reference sequence). The CDR3 nucleotides are TGCAGTGCTAAAATCGACAGCACAGATACGCAGTATTTT. Its protein product is CSAKIDSTDTQYF.

This clonotype was picked up a small number of times. The chain joins TRBV12-3 or TRBV12-4 to TRBJ2-1; 10 bases map to TRBD1. J was trimmed by 12 bases and V by 0 bases; bases with no gene match: 2. The CDR3 runs 13 residues. The CDR3 DNA reads as TGTGCCAGCAGTTTAGCAAGGGACAGGGGGCAGTTCTTC. It translates to CASSLARDRGQFF.

The table lists this clonotype with a few counts. This sequence joins TRBV6-2 or TRBV6-3 and TRBJ2-7; perhaps TRBD1 as D (7 bases). The CDR3 is 15 amino acids. V shed 7 bases and J shed 3 bases, with 19 bases lying between them. Germline V lookup: CDR1 MNHEY, CDR2 SVGEGT. The CDR3 spells CASKGRGTGYYEQYF. Here the CDR3 DNA reads TGTGCCAGCAAAGGCAGGGGGACTGGATACTACGAGCAGTACTTC.

The rearrangement joins TRBV11-3 to TRBJ2-3, with D perhaps matching TRBD1 (6 bases). This CDR3 is 15 amino acids long. V lost 3 bases and J 3 bases, leaving 13 bases between the germline ends. Germline loops: CDR1 SGHNT, CDR2 YENEEA. CDR3 nucleotide sequence: TGTGCCAGCAGCTTCCTCAGGGGTCCGACAGATACGCAGTATTTT. Translated: CASSFLRGPTDTQYF. Variable domain in full (rest from reference TRBV11-3 and TRBJ2-3): EAGVVQSPRYKIIEKKQPVAFWCNPISGHNTLYWYLQNLGQGPELLIRYENEEAVDDSQLPKDRFSAERLKGVDSTLKIQPAELGDSAVYLCASSFLRGPTDTQYFGPGTRLTVL.

This clonotype was seen a handful of times. This sequence joins TRBV29-1 and TRBJ2-5; TRBD2 matches at 8 bases. The CDR3 length is 14 residues. Germline values: CDR1 SQVTM, CDR2 ANQGSEA. The V gene end was trimmed by 2 bases and the J gene end by 11 bases; junction bases not matched to a gene: 13. The CDR3 nucleotides read TGCAGCGTTGAAACGGGAGGGGTCTACAATGAGCAGTACTTC. This codes for CSVETGGVYNEQYF.

This clonotype was counted only a few times. The chain joins TRBV18 to TRBJ2-7, with a possible D match to TRBD1 (5 bases). With 3 bases removed from V and 0 bases from J, the gap between germline ends came to 12 bases. Germline CDR1 reads KGHSH; CDR2 reads LQKENI. CDR3 length equals 15 residues. The CDR3 is CASSPNRGNSYEQYF. CDR3 bases: TGTGCCAGCTCACCTAATAGGGGTAACTCCTACGAGCAGTACTTC.